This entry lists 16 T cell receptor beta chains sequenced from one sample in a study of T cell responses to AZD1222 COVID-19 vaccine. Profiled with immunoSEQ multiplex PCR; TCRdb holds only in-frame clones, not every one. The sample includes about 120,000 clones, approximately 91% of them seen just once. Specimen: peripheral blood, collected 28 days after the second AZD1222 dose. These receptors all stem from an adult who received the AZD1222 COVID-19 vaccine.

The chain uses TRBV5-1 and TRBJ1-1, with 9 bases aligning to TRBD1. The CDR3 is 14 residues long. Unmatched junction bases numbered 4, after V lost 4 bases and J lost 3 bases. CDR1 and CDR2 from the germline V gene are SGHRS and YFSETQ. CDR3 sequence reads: CASSRDRADTEAFF. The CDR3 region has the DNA TGCGCCAGCAGCCGGGACAGGGCAGACACTGAAGCTTTCTTT.

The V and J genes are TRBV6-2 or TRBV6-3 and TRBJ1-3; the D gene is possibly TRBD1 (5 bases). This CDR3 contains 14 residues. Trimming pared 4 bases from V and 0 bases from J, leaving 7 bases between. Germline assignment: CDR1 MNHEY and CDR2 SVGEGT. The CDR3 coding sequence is TGTGCCAGCAGTTGGGACCGCTCTGGAAACACCATATATTTT. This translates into CASSWDRSGNTIYF.

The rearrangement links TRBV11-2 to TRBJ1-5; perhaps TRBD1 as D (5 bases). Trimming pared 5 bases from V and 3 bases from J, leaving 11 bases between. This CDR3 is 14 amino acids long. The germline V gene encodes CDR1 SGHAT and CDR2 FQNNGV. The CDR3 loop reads CASSPDTINQPQHF. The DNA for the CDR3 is TGTGCCAGCAGCCCGGACACTATCAATCAGCCCCAGCATTTT.

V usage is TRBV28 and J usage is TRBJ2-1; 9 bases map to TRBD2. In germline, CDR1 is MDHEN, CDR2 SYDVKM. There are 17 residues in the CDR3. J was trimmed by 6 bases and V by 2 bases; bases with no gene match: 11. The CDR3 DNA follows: TGTGCCAGCAGTTTAAGGTCTTGGCGGGAGGGATTCAATGAGCAGTTCTTC. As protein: CASSLRSWREGFNEQFF.

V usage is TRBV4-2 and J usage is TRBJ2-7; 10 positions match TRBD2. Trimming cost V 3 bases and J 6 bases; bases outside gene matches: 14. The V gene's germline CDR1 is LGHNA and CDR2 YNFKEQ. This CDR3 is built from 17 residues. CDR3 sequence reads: CASSQAADRGLAFEQYF. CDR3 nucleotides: TGTGCCAGCAGCCAGGCAGCGGACCGGGGACTAGCGTTCGAGCAGTACTTC.

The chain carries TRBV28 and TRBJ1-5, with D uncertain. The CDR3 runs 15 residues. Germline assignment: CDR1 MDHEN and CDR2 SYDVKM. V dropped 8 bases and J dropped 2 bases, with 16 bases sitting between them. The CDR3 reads CASHTTGEGNQPQHF. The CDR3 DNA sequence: TGTGCCAGCCACACAACTGGGGAGGGCAATCAGCCCCAGCATTTT.

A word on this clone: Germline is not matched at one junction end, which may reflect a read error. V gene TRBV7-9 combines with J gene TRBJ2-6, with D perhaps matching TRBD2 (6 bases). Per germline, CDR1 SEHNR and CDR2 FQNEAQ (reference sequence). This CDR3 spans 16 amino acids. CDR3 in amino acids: CASSLQAGTGANVLAF. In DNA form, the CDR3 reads TGTGCCAGCAGCTTACAGGCAGGGACTGGGGCCAACGTCCTGGCTTTC.

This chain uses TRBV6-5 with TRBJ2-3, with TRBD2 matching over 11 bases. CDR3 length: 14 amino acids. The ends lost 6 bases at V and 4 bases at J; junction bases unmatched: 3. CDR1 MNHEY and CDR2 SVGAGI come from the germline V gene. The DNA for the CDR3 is TGTGCCAGCAGAAGACTAGCGGGACCAGATACGCAGTATTTT. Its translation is CASRRLAGPDTQYF.

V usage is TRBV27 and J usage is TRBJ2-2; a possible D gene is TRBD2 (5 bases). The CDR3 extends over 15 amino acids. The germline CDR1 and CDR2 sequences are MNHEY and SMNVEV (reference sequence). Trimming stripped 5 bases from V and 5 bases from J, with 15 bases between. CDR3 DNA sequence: TGTGCCAGCAGTCCCACCGGGATCCTAACCGGGGAGCTGTTTTTT. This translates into CASSPTGILTGELFF.

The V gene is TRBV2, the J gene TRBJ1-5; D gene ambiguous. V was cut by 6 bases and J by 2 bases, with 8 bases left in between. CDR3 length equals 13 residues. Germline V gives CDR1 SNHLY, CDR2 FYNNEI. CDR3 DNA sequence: TGTGCCAGCAGCGGGGATGGCAATCAGCCCCAGCATTTT. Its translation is CASSGDGNQPQHF.

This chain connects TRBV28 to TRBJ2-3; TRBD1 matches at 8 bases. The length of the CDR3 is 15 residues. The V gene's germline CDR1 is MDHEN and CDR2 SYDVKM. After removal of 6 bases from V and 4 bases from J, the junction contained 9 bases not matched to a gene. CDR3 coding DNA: TGTGCCAGCAGCATTGACAGGGGCTGGGCAGATACGCAGTATTTT. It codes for CASSIDRGWADTQYF.

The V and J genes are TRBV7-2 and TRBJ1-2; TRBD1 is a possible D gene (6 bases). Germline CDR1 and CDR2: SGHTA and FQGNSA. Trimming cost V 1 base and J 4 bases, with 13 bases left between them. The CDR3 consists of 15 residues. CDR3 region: CASSLDGGHSYGYTF. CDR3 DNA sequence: TGTGCCAGCAGCTTAGACGGGGGGCACAGCTATGGCTACACCTTC. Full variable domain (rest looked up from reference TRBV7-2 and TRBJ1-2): GAGVSQSPSNKVTEKGKDVELRCDPISGHTALYWYRQSLGQGLEFLIYFQGNSAPDKSGLPSDRFSAERTGGSVSTLTIQRTQQEDSAVYLCASSLDGGHSYGYTFGSGTRLTVV.

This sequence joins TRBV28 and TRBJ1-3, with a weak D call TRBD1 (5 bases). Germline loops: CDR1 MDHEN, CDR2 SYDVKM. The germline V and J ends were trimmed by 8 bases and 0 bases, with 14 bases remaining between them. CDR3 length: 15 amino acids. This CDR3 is CASRGGSSSGNTIYF. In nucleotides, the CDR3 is TGTGCCAGCCGGGGGGGGTCGAGCTCTGGAAACACCATATATTTT.

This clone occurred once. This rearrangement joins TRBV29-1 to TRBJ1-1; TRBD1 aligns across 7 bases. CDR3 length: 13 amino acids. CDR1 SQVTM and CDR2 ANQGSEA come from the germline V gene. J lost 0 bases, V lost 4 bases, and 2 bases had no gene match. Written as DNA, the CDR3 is TGCAGCGTTGGAGACAGGGTGAACACTGAAGCTTTCTTT. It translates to CSVGDRVNTEAFF.

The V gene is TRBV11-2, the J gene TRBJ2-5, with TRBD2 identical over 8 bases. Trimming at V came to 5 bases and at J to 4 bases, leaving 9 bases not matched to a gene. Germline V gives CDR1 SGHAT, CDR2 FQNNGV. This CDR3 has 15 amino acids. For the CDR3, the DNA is TGTGCCAGCAGCGCGAGCGGGAGAGGGTTAGAGACCCAGTACTTC. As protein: CASSASGRGLETQYF.

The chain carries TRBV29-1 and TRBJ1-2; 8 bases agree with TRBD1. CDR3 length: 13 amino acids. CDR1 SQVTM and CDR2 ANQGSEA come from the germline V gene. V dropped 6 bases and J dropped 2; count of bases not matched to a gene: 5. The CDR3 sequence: CSVRTGFNYGYTF. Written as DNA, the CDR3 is TGCAGCGTGAGGACAGGGTTCAACTATGGCTACACCTTC.